Below, 15 T cell receptor beta chains from the same sample are listed, as sequenced in a study of control samples from healthy donors and cancer patients. The assay was immunoSEQ multiplex PCR, and TCRdb's table has in-frame clones only and misses some. Found here are about 120,000 clones, roughly 90% of them singletons; the top ten hold around 40%. The sequenced sample consisted of blood. Receptors were obtained from a man between 50 and 59 years old in good health.

The rearrangement joins TRBV2 to TRBJ1-6; 7 nucleotides align to TRBD1. V lost 7 bases and J lost 7; bases outside the gene matches: 4. Germline CDR1 is SNHLY and CDR2 is FYNNEI. This CDR3 contains 13 residues. The chain's CDR3 is CASKDRENSPLHF. The CDR3, as DNA: TGTGCCAGCAAAGACAGGGAGAATTCACCCCTCCACTTT.

A word on this clone: Other DNA sequences in this sample translate to the same CDR3. The gene calls are TRBV18 and TRBJ2-6; D gene ambiguous. The V gene's germline CDR1 is KGHSH and CDR2 LQKENI. This CDR3 has 14 residues. Trimming pared 3 bases from V and 0 bases from J, leaving 3 bases between. The CDR3 DNA follows: TGTGCCAGCTCACCGAGCTCTGGGGCCAACGTCCTGACTTTC. Its translation: CASSPSSGANVLTF.

The table lists this clone with a few counts. The chain links TRBV6-6 to TRBJ1-3; TRBD1 aligns across 7 bases. This CDR3 has 18 residues. J was trimmed by 0 bases and V by 5 bases; bases with no gene match: 13. Per germline, CDR1 MNHNY and CDR2 SVGAGI (reference sequence). The CDR3 DNA sequence: TGTGCCAGCAGTCTGCTGAGACAGGGTAACCCCTCTGGAAACACCATATATTTT. Translation: CASSLLRQGNPSGNTIYF.

The V gene is TRBV5-8, the J gene TRBJ1-2, with D tentatively TRBD1 (6 bases). This CDR3 contains 12 residues. The V end lost 3 bases, the J end lost 8 bases, and 11 bases lay between the germline ends. Per the germline V gene, CDR1 is SGHTS and CDR2 is YDEGEE. The CDR3 spells CASSWGREGYTF. The CDR3 DNA is TGTGCCAGCAGCTGGGGGCGCGAGGGCTACACCTTC. Full variable domain (rest looked up from reference TRBV5-8 and TRBJ1-2): EAGVTQSPTHLIKTRGQQATLRCSPISGHTSVYWYQQALGLGLQFLLWYDEGEERNRGNFPPRFSGRQFPNYSSELNVNALELEDSALYLCASSWGREGYTFGSGTRLTVV.

CDR3 in amino acids: CASSVVTGSYTEAFF. DNA for the CDR3: TGTGCCAGCAGCGTAGTAACAGGGTCTTACACTGAAGCTTTCTTT. The chain links TRBV9 to TRBJ1-1; D may be TRBD1 (6 bases). Looked up from germline, CDR1 is SGDLS and CDR2 is YYNGEE. The length of the CDR3 is 15 residues. Trimming shortened V by 0 bases and J by 3 bases, and 12 bases separated the two germline ends. The full variable domain, rest sourced from reference TRBV9 and TRBJ1-1, is DSGVTQTPKHLITATGQRVTLRCSPRSGDLSVYWYQQSLDQGLQFLIQYYNGEERAKGNILERFSAQQFPDLHSELNLSSLELGDSALYFCASSVVTGSYTEAFFGQGTRLTVV.

The chain combines TRBV21-1 with TRBJ1-5. TRBV21-1 is flagged as a pseudogene. CDR3 length: 16 amino acids. DNA of the CDR3: TGTGCCAGCAGTAGATCACCGGGGAGTTTCGATCAGCCCCAGCATTTT. Its translation is CASSRSPGSFDQPQHF.

The gene calls are TRBV19 and TRBJ2-7, with 10 bases fitting TRBD2. Trimming at V came to 6 bases and at J to 4 bases, leaving 6 bases not matched to a gene. This CDR3 comprises 14 residues. Germline assignment: CDR1 LNHDA and CDR2 SQIVND (reference sequence). The CDR3 here is CASSGLAGEYEQYF. The CDR3 region has the DNA TGTGCCAGTAGCGGCCTAGCGGGGGAATACGAGCAGTACTTC.

This clone appeared a single time. The chain combines TRBV7-6 with TRBJ1-1, with 10 bases identical to TRBD1. Germline CDR1 SGHVS, CDR2 FNYEAQ. This CDR3 is built from 16 residues. V shed 5 bases and J 0 bases; nucleotides not matched to a gene: 6. The CDR3 is CASSIGTGAVNTEAFF. CDR3 DNA: TGTGCCAGCAGCATCGGGACAGGGGCGGTGAACACTGAAGCTTTCTTT. The full variable domain, rest sourced from reference TRBV7-6 and TRBJ1-1, is GAGVSQSPRYKVTKRGQDVALRCDPISGHVSLYWYRQALGQGPEFLTYFNYEAQQDKSGLPNDRFSAERPEGSISTLTIQRTEQRDSAMYRCASSIGTGAVNTEAFFGQGTRLTVV.

This sequence joins TRBV27 and TRBJ1-6, with TRBD1 matching 10 bases. Germline V CDR1 and CDR2: MNHEY, SMNVEV (reference sequence). The CDR3 is 16 residues long. Trimming took 6 bases from V and 5 from J; bases not matched to a gene: 7. The CDR3 DNA follows: TGTGCCAGCAGAGAGACAGGGGGCCCCCATAATTCACCCCTCCACTTT. Its translation: CASRETGGPHNSPLHF.

In DNA form, the CDR3 reads TGTGCCAGCAGCTCTACAGGGGTGGGAGAGACCCAGTACTTC. This translates into CASSSTGVGETQYF. The chain recombines TRBV7-2 with TRBJ2-5, with 7 bases lining up with TRBD1. This CDR3 spans 14 amino acids. Germline values: CDR1 SGHTA, CDR2 FQGNSA. Trimming cost V 4 bases and J 4 bases; bases outside gene matches: 6.

The chain has TRBV30 and TRBJ1-5; TRBD1 is a possible D gene (5 bases). V gave up 0 bases and J gave up 2 bases, with 14 bases separating them. The CDR3 loop spans 16 amino acids. The germline gives CDR1 GTSNPN, CDR2 SVGIG (reference sequence). CDR3 sequence (DNA): TGTGCCTGGAGTGTCGGAGGGGTGATGGGCAATCAGCCCCAGCATTTT. Protein sequence: CAWSVGGVMGNQPQHF.

Regarding this clone: An end of the junction differs from the germline gene, which may be a read error. The chain joins TRBV19 to TRBJ1-1; TRBD1 matches 8 bases. The CDR3 length is 14 residues. Germline assignment: CDR1 LNHDA and CDR2 SQIVND (reference sequence). DNA for the CDR3: TGTGCCAGTATTATAACAGGGGGGAACACTGAAGCTTTCTTT. Amino acids: CASIITGGNTEAFF.

Remarks on this clone: A junction boundary mismatches the germline segment, possibly from a read error. The same CDR3 arises from other DNA sequences in this sample as well. This chain links TRBV15 with TRBJ2-7; 7 bases align to TRBD1. Germline lookup yields CDR1 LNHNV and CDR2 YYDKDF (reference sequence). CDR3 length: 17 amino acids. The CDR3 DNA is TGTGCCACCAGCGGAGACGGAGGCAGGGGGAGCTCCTACGAGCAGTACTTC. Its translation: CATSGDGGRGSSYEQYF.

V gene TRBV5-4 combines with J gene TRBJ1-3; D uncertain. There are 15 residues in the CDR3. V was shortened by 2 bases and J by 0 bases, with 9 bases between the two germline ends. Germline CDR1 reads SGHNT; CDR2 reads YYREEE (reference sequence). CDR3 sequence (DNA): TGTGCCAGCAGCTTTGTTCCCAACTCTGGAAACACCATATATTTT. Protein: CASSFVPNSGNTIYF.

The chain joins TRBV6-4 to TRBJ1-6; no reliable D call. Germline V gene lookup returns CDR1 MRHNA and CDR2 SNTAGT. Trimming took off 4 bases at V and 0 bases at J, with 4 bases between the two ends. The CDR3 has 14 residues. CDR3 residues: CASSVSSYNSPLHF. CDR3 nucleotide sequence: TGTGCCAGCAGTGTTAGCTCCTATAATTCACCCCTCCACTTT.